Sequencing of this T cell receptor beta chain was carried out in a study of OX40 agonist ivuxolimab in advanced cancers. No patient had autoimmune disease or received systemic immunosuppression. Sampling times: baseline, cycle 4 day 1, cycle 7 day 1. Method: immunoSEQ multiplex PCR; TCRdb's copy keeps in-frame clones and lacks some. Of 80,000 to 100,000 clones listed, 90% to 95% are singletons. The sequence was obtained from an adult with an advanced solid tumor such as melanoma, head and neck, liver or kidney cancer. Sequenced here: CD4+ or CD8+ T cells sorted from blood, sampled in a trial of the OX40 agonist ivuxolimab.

CDR3 DNA: TGTGCCAGCAGCTCTAGAGTCTACGGTGAAGCTTTCTTT. It encodes CASSSRVYGEAFF. The chain is built from TRBV5-5 and TRBJ1-1, with D hard to call. Between the trimmed V and J ends, which lost 3 bases and 7 bases, there was a span of 13 bases. Germline V gene data show CDR1 as SGHKS and CDR2 as YYEKEE (reference sequence). The length of the CDR3 is 13 residues.